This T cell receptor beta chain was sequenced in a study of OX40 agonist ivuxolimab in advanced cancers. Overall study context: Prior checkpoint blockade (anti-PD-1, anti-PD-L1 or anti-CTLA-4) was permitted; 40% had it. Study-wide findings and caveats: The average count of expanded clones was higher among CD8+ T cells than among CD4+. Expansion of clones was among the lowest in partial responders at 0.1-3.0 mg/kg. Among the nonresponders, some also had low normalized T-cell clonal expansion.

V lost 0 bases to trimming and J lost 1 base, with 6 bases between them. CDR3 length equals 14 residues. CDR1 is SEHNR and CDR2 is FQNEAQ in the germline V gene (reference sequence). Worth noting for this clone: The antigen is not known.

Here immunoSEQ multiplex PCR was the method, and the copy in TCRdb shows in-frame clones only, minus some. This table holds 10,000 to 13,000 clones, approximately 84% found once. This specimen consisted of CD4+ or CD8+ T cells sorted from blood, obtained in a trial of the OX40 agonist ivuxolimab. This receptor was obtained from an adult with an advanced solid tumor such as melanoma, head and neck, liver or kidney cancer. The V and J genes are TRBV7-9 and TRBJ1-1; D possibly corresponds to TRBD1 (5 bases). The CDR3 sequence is CASSLAQANTEAFF. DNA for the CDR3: TGTGCCAGCAGCTTAGCACAGGCGAACACTGAAGCTTTCTTT.